The entry below describes one T cell receptor beta chain. This record belongs to a study of blood T cell repertoires in COVID-19. Study overall: PBMCs, B-cell-depleted T cells, or T cells were the source of the cDNA or gDNA that made up the material.

J was trimmed by 1 base and V by 6 bases; bases with no gene match: 2. This CDR3 has 14 residues. Germline CDR1 reads MRHNA; CDR2 reads SNTAGT. Authors' analysis steps: Amplification of reference gene primers provided the estimated nucleated cell counts. Data came from immunoSEQ multiplex PCR; TCRdb stores just in-frame clones and leaves some out. V, J and clone size were drawn from that table, and D and trimming were deduced from the DNA. The sample lists some 260,000 clones, around 90% seen once, with about a tenth in the top ten. V usage is TRBV6-4 and J usage is TRBJ2-2; TRBD2 agrees at 7 bases. The receptor's source is a woman in her seventies with COVID-19, enrolled during active disease. Sequencing was done on a sample of peripheral blood. The CDR3 region is CASRSGVNTGELFF. In nucleotides, the CDR3 is TGTGCCAGCAGAAGCGGGGTGAACACCGGGGAGCTGTTTTTT.